The 14 T cell receptor beta chains in this list originate from one sample, sequenced in a study of neoadjuvant nivolumab and ipilimumab in lung cancer. The repertoire was sequenced with immunoSEQ multiplex PCR; TCRdb's copy has only in-frame clones and lacks some. The sample carries 15,000 to 20,000 clones, roughly four fifths recorded once. Sample: tumor tissue, taken after neoadjuvant nivolumab, alone or with ipilimumab, at or shortly before surgery. These receptors came from an adult with non-small cell lung cancer.

This rearrangement joins TRBV19 to TRBJ2-7, with 10 bases aligning to TRBD1. This CDR3 has 13 amino acids. Per the germline V gene, CDR1 is LNHDA and CDR2 is SQIVND (reference sequence). Germline trimming cut 7 bases from V and 5 bases from J; bases unmatched to any gene: 5. CDR3 nucleotides: TGTGCCAGTACCAGGACAGGGGGAAACGAGCAGTACTTC. This gives the protein CASTRTGGNEQYF.

The chain recombines TRBV7-2 with TRBJ2-5; 10 bases align to TRBD1. Germline CDR1 reads SGHTA; CDR2 reads FQGNSA. Trimming removed 5 bases from V and 4 bases from J; junction bases left unmatched: 7. This CDR3 is 15 amino acids long. The CDR3 reads CASSLPTGGGETQYF. CDR3 DNA sequence: TGTGCCAGCAGCCTCCCGACAGGGGGCGGAGAGACCCAGTACTTC.

V and J are TRBV4-1 and TRBJ1-1; D remains ambiguous. This CDR3 contains 14 residues. Trimming took 5 bases from V and 1 from J, leaving 11 bases between them. Looked up from germline, CDR1 is MGHRA and CDR2 is YSYEKL. Here the CDR3 DNA reads TGCGCCAGCAGCACGTGGACGGAGAACACTGAAGCTTTCTTT. It encodes CASSTWTENTEAFF.

The CDR3 nucleotides are TGCGCCAGCAAGTTCACTAGTTGGGAGACCCAGTACTTC. Amino acid sequence: CASKFTSWETQYF. The chain is built from TRBV5-1 and TRBJ2-5; a possible D gene is TRBD2 (5 bases). V was shortened by 6 bases and J by 5 bases, with 14 bases between the two germline ends. Germline CDR1 and CDR2: SGHRS and YFSETQ. This CDR3 region has 13 residues.

This clone has more than one count but fewer than ten. The CDR3 bases are TGTGCCAGCAGCATAAGCCACCGGACATTCTACGAGCAGTACTTC. Translating gives CASSISHRTFYEQYF. V gene TRBV7-2 combines with J gene TRBJ2-7, with D tentatively TRBD1 (5 bases). V gave up 5 bases and J gave up 3 bases, with 17 bases separating them. This CDR3 contains 15 residues. In germline, CDR1 is SGHTA, CDR2 FQGNSA.

The chain links TRBV7-2 to TRBJ1-2; no firm D call. The CDR3 sequence is 14 residues long. Trimming removed 3 bases from V and 2 bases from J, with 10 bases in between. Germline CDR1 is SGHTA and CDR2 is FQGNSA. CDR3 residues: CASSFDTANYGYTF. In DNA form, the CDR3 reads TGTGCCAGCAGCTTCGACACCGCGAACTATGGCTACACCTTC. The complete variable domain, with remaining parts taken from reference TRBV7-2 and TRBJ1-2, reads GAGVSQSPSNKVTEKGKDVELRCDPISGHTALYWYRQSLGQGLEFLIYFQGNSAPDKSGLPSDRFSAERTGGSVSTLTIQRTQQEDSAVYLCASSFDTANYGYTFGSGTRLTVV.

This clone was detected once. This chain links TRBV7-9 with TRBJ2-6; D is unresolved. This CDR3 contains 15 residues. V shed 2 bases and J shed 4 bases, with 9 bases lying between them. Germline CDR1 reads SEHNR; CDR2 reads FQNEAQ (reference sequence). CDR3: CASSLSVSGANVLTF. The CDR3 bases are TGTGCCAGCAGCTTAAGTGTGAGCGGGGCCAACGTCCTGACTTTC.

The chain has TRBV11-2 and TRBJ2-1; D gene uncertain. Per germline, CDR1 SGHAT and CDR2 FQNNGV. This CDR3 comprises 15 residues. V lost 3 bases to trimming and J lost 0 bases, with 9 bases between them. CDR3 region: CASSFTWSSYNEQFF. The CDR3 DNA reads TGTGCCAGCAGCTTCACATGGAGCTCCTACAATGAGCAGTTCTTC.

The J gene is TRBJ1-5, the V gene TRBV7-9, with D unresolved. Germline CDR1 and CDR2: SEHNR and FQNEAQ (reference sequence). The CDR3 is made up of 16 amino acids. V was trimmed by 5 bases and J by 3 bases, leaving 17 bases between them. The CDR3 DNA is TGTGCCAGCAGCCACCAAATTGGGGTTTACAATCAGCCCCAGCATTTT. Translated: CASSHQIGVYNQPQHF.

This chain links TRBV29-1 with TRBJ1-2; no clear D. Looked up from germline, CDR1 is SQVTM and CDR2 is ANQGSEA. The CDR3 is made up of 13 amino acids. Trimming removed 0 bases from V and 7 bases from J, with 12 bases in between. CDR3 coding DNA: TGCAGCGTTGAAGAATGGGGATATGGTGGCTACACCTTC. Encoded protein: CSVEEWGYGGYTF.

This chain uses TRBV6-1 with TRBJ2-7; perhaps TRBD1 as D (7 bases). V was cut by 7 bases and J by 2 bases, with 12 bases left in between. The CDR3 runs to 13 residues. Germline-derived CDR1 and CDR2 are MNHNS and SASEGT. CDR3 residues: CASKAGGTYEQYF. The CDR3 DNA follows: TGTGCCAGCAAGGCAGGGGGGACCTACGAGCAGTACTTC.

The chain couples TRBV30 to TRBJ1-2; perhaps TRBD1 as D (5 bases). From germline, CDR1 is GTSNPN and CDR2 SVGIG (reference sequence). Trimming shortened V by 0 bases and J by 6 bases, and 8 bases separated the two germline ends. CDR3 length equals 12 residues. CDR3 sequence (DNA): TGTGCCTGGAGTGTAGGAGGGGATGGCTACACCTTC. As protein: CAWSVGGDGYTF. Full variable domain (missing parts from reference TRBV30 and TRBJ1-2): SQTIHQWPATLVQPVGSPLSLECTVEGTSNPNLYWYRQAAGRGLQLLFYSVGIGQISSEVPQNLSASRPQDRQFILSSKKLLLSDSGFYLCAWSVGGDGYTFGSGTRLTVV.

This chain uses TRBV7-2 with TRBJ2-7; possibly TRBD1 for D (7 bases). V dropped 2 bases and J dropped 4 bases, with 27 bases sitting between them. This CDR3 has 19 amino acids. Looked up from germline, CDR1 is SGHTA and CDR2 is FQGNSA. The CDR3 DNA sequence: TGTGCCAGCAGCTTAACTCCGTGGGCGCGGGACAGCCCAGGATACGAGCAGTACTTC. It translates to CASSLTPWARDSPGYEQYF. The full variable domain, completed using reference TRBV7-2 and TRBJ2-7, is GAGVSQSPSNKVTEKGKDVELRCDPISGHTALYWYRQSLGQGLEFLIYFQGNSAPDKSGLPSDRFSAERTGGSVSTLTIQRTQQEDSAVYLCASSLTPWARDSPGYEQYFGPGTRLTVT.

The chain couples TRBV6-5 to TRBJ1-2, with a tentative D call TRBD1 (5 bases). The V end was cut by 5 bases, the J end by 6 bases, with 19 bases between. The CDR3 loop spans 15 amino acids. Per germline, CDR1 MNHEY and CDR2 SVGAGI. The CDR3 coding sequence is TGTGCCAGCAGTCCCCCCGGGAGCAGGGTTAATGGCTACACCTTC. Translating gives CASSPPGSRVNGYTF.